This T cell receptor beta chain was obtained from a study of CD8 T cells in Susac syndrome. An amount of RNA that ranged from 0.5 to 1 ug was reverse transcribed with random hexamers. Amplification of TCR beta CDR3 used immunoSEQ multiplex PCR across 54 Vbeta and 13 Jbeta. TCRdb re-called the immunoSEQ multiplex PCR reads with MiXCR, one entry per CDR3 protein. The repertoire consists of approximately 70,000 distinct CDR3 sequences, with 95% to 96% occurring once and the leading ten covering around 0.11%. The germline V gene encodes CDR1 SGHRS and CDR2 YFSETQ. The ends were cut back, 0 bases at V and 0 bases at J, with 7 bases in the middle. This CDR3 comprises 16 residues. TCR beta sequencing covered blood CD8+ and CD4+ T cells. Multiple sclerosis controls were treatment-naive patients with stable or active relapsing-remitting disease.

The sequenced material came from CD4+ T cells from PBMCs. The V and J genes are TRBV5-1 and TRBJ1-6; D gene ambiguous. This receptor was obtained from a human donor with multiple sclerosis. CDR3: CASSLDGNSYNSPLHF. The DNA of the CDR3 is TGCGCCAGCAGCTTGGATGGGAACTCCTATAATTCACCCCTCCACTTT.